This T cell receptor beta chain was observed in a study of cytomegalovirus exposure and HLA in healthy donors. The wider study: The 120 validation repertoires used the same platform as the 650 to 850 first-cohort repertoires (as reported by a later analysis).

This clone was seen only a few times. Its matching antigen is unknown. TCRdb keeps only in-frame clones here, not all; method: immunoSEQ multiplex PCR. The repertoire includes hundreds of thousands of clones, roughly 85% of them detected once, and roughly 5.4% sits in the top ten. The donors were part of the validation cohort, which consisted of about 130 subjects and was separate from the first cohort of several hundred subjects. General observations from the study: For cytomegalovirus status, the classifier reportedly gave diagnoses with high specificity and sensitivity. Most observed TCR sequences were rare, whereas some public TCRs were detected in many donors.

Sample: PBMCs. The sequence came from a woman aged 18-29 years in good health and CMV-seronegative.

The CDR3, as DNA: TGTGCCAGCAGCTTCCAGGGTGAAGCTTTCTTT. Translation gives CASSFQGEAFF. The gene calls are TRBV13 and TRBJ1-1; D perhaps matches TRBD1 (5 bases). There are 11 residues in the CDR3. Germline-derived CDR1 and CDR2 are PRHDT and FYEKMQ (reference sequence). V lost 3 bases, J lost 7 bases, and 6 bases lay in between.